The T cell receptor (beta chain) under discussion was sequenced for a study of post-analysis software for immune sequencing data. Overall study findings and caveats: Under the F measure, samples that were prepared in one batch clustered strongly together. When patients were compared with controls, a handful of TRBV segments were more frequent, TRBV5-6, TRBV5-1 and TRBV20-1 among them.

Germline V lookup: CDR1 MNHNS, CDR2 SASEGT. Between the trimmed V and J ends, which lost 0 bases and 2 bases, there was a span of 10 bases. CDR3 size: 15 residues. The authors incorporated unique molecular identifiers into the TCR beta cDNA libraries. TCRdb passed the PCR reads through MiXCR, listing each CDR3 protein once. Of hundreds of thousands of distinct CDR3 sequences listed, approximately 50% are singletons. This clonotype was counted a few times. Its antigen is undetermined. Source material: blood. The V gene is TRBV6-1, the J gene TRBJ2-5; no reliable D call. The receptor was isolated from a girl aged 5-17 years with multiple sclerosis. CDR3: CASSEALRLQETQYF. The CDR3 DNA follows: TGTGCCAGCAGTGAAGCGCTCAGGTTACAAGAGACCCAGTACTTC.